A selection of T cell receptor beta chains follows, all from one sample in a study of shared clonotypes between healthy human individuals. The repertoire was sequenced with immunoSEQ multiplex PCR; TCRdb's copy has only in-frame clones and lacks some. This table has roughly 2 million clones, roughly 95% appearing once. Sequencing was carried out using naive CD4+ T cells sorted from blood. The receptors shown here come from a man aged 18 to 30 in good health. The CDR3 runs from the conserved cysteine through the conserved F or W. The order of the fields is D gene, J gene, V gene, CDR3 length, clone size, CDR3 DNA, CDR3 protein. D genes are given only for firm matches. Clone sizes are given selectively: once, few, many, or a class where the clone is expanded.

d_gene: TRBD1
j_gene: TRBJ2-2
v_gene: TRBV9
len: 15
abundance: .
CDR3nt: TGTGCCAGCAGCGTCGGACAGGGGCCGAACGGGGAGCTGTTTTTT
CDR3aa: CASSVGQGPNGELFF

d_gene: .
j_gene: TRBJ1-6
v_gene: TRBV2
len: 14
abundance: .
CDR3nt: TGTGCCACCAGGAGGGGCGCGGGAAATTCACCCCTCCACTTT
CDR3aa: CATRRGAGNSPLHF

d_gene: .
j_gene: TRBJ2-7
v_gene: TRBV11-2
len: 15
abundance: once
CDR3nt: TGTGCCACGAGTTCGAGCGGTTCTACCTCCTACGAGCAGTACTTC
CDR3aa: CATSSSGSTSYEQYF

d_gene: .
j_gene: TRBJ2-5
v_gene: TRBV5-1
len: 14
abundance: .
CDR3nt: TGCGCCAGCAGCTTGGCCTACAGTCAAGAGACCCAGTACTTC
CDR3aa: CASSLAYSQETQYF

d_gene: .
j_gene: TRBJ2-4
v_gene: TRBV2
len: 10
abundance: .
CDR3nt: TGTGCCAGCTTGAAGGACATTCAGTACTTC
CDR3aa: CASLKDIQYF

d_gene: TRBD2
j_gene: TRBJ2-1
v_gene: TRBV6-5
len: 12
abundance: .
CDR3nt: TGTGCCAGCAGTTACTCAGGGACTAGACAGTTCTTC
CDR3aa: CASSYSGTRQFF

d_gene: .
j_gene: TRBJ2-4
v_gene: TRBV19
len: 20
abundance: .
CDR3nt: TGTGCCAGTAGTCAACCCCGATTGATAGCGGATTCATTAGCCAAAAACATTCAGTACTTC
CDR3aa: CASSQPRLIADSLAKNIQYF

d_gene: .
j_gene: TRBJ1-5
v_gene: TRBV6-6
len: 12
abundance: once
CDR3nt: TGTGCCAGCAGCTTTTCCAATCAGCCCCAGCATTTT
CDR3aa: CASSFSNQPQHF

d_gene: .
j_gene: TRBJ2-4
v_gene: TRBV15
len: 15
abundance: .
CDR3nt: TGTGCCACCAGCAGAGATAGCCTAGCCAAAAACATTCAGTACTTC
CDR3aa: CATSRDSLAKNIQYF

d_gene: .
j_gene: TRBJ1-2
v_gene: TRBV27
len: 16
abundance: .
CDR3nt: TGTGCCAGCAGTTTATCGGTTAGCCTCGACGACTATGGCTACACCTTC
CDR3aa: CASSLSVSLDDYGYTF

d_gene: .
j_gene: TRBJ2-1
v_gene: TRBV6-6
len: 16
abundance: .
CDR3nt: TGTGCCAGCAGACGGACGGGAACGAGCTCCTACAATGAGCAGTTCTTC
CDR3aa: CASRRTGTSSYNEQFF

d_gene: .
j_gene: TRBJ1-5
v_gene: TRBV6-1
len: 15
abundance: .
CDR3nt: TGTGCCAGCAGTGAACCGTCGGATAGCAATCAGCCCCAGCATTTT
CDR3aa: CASSEPSDSNQPQHF

d_gene: .
j_gene: TRBJ2-7
v_gene: TRBV6-5
len: 15
abundance: .
CDR3nt: TGTGCCAGCAGGGATCCGGGACTGGGAGCTAACGAGCAGTACTTC
CDR3aa: CASRDPGLGANEQYF

d_gene: TRBD1
j_gene: TRBJ2-2
v_gene: TRBV7-2
len: 15
abundance: .
CDR3nt: TGTGCCAGCAGCACTTCACAGGGGCCCACCGGGGAGCTGTTTTTT
CDR3aa: CASSTSQGPTGELFF

d_gene: .
j_gene: TRBJ2-1
v_gene: TRBV28
len: 14
abundance: .
CDR3nt: TGTGCCAGCAGTTTAGGAGCCAGGGCTAATGAGCAGTTCTTC
CDR3aa: CASSLGARANEQFF

d_gene: TRBD1
j_gene: TRBJ1-2
v_gene: TRBV2
len: 12
abundance: .
CDR3nt: TGTGCCAGCCAGGGACAGGGTAGGGGCTACACCTTC
CDR3aa: CASQGQGRGYTF

d_gene: .
j_gene: TRBJ1-2
v_gene: TRBV30
len: 12
abundance: .
CDR3nt: TGTGCCTGGAACTCCGGGCCCCATGGCTACACCTTC
CDR3aa: CAWNSGPHGYTF

d_gene: TRBD1
j_gene: TRBJ1-5
v_gene: TRBV18
len: 15
abundance: .
CDR3nt: TGTGCCAGCTCCCCGTCACAGGGGGCTATGCAGCCCCAGCATTTT
CDR3aa: CASSPSQGAMQPQHF

d_gene: .
j_gene: TRBJ2-3
v_gene: TRBV29-1
len: 13
abundance: .
CDR3nt: TGCAGCGTTGTACCTAGACTTACAGATACGCAGTATTTT
CDR3aa: CSVVPRLTDTQYF

d_gene: .
j_gene: TRBJ1-3
v_gene: TRBV6-6
len: 15
abundance: .
CDR3nt: TGTGCCAGCAGTTACATACAGAGCTCTGGAAACACCATATATTTT
CDR3aa: CASSYIQSSGNTIYF

d_gene: .
j_gene: TRBJ2-5
v_gene: TRBV30
len: 12
abundance: .
CDR3nt: TGTGCCTGCAACAGGGGAGGGGAGACCCAGTACTTC
CDR3aa: CACNRGGETQYF

d_gene: TRBD1
j_gene: TRBJ1-6
v_gene: TRBV7-9
len: 18
abundance: .
CDR3nt: TGTGCCAGCAGCTCGAGGGGGAGACAGGGCCCTAATGATTCACCCCTCCACTTT
CDR3aa: CASSSRGRQGPNDSPLHF

d_gene: TRBD1
j_gene: TRBJ1-4
v_gene: TRBV7-9
len: 15
abundance: .
CDR3nt: TGTGCCAGCAGCCCCCCCGGGACAGGGGAAGAAAAACTGTTTTTT
CDR3aa: CASSPPGTGEEKLFF

d_gene: .
j_gene: TRBJ1-1
v_gene: TRBV2
len: 15
abundance: .
CDR3nt: TGTGCCAGCAATGAAAGGACACCCTGGGGCACTGAAGCTTTCTTT
CDR3aa: CASNERTPWGTEAFF

d_gene: .
j_gene: TRBJ2-3
v_gene: TRBV5-1
len: 14
abundance: .
CDR3nt: TGCGCCAGCAGCTTGGATGGAGGCACAGATACGCAGTATTTT
CDR3aa: CASSLDGGTDTQYF

d_gene: .
j_gene: TRBJ1-5
v_gene: TRBV15
len: 14
abundance: .
CDR3nt: TGTGCCACCAGCAGGGGGTTCAGCAATCAGCCCCAGCATTTT
CDR3aa: CATSRGFSNQPQHF

d_gene: .
j_gene: TRBJ2-1
v_gene: TRBV7-2
len: 15
abundance: .
CDR3nt: TGTGCCAGCAGCTTACGGGGTGGGGGCTACAATGAGCAGTTCTTC
CDR3aa: CASSLRGGGYNEQFF

d_gene: .
j_gene: TRBJ2-3
v_gene: TRBV5-4
len: 16
abundance: .
CDR3nt: TGTGCCAGCAGCTCCAAAGGAGGGGGTCACACAGATACGCAGTATTTT
CDR3aa: CASSSKGGGHTDTQYF

d_gene: TRBD1
j_gene: TRBJ2-5
v_gene: TRBV9
len: 14
abundance: .
CDR3nt: TGTGCCAGCAGCGAAGGACAGGGGCAAGAGACCCAGTACTTC
CDR3aa: CASSEGQGQETQYF

d_gene: .
j_gene: TRBJ2-3
v_gene: TRBV18
len: 15
abundance: .
CDR3nt: TGTGCCAGCTCACTTACCGGGGAGATCACAGATACGCAGTATTTT
CDR3aa: CASSLTGEITDTQYF

d_gene: .
j_gene: TRBJ2-4
v_gene: TRBV6-6
len: 15
abundance: .
CDR3nt: TGTGCCAGCAGTTACTCTCAGTCCGCCAAAAACATTCAGTACTTC
CDR3aa: CASSYSQSAKNIQYF

d_gene: .
j_gene: TRBJ1-1
v_gene: TRBV5-1
len: 11
abundance: .
CDR3nt: TGCGCCAGCAGCTTGGACAGGGTGGCTTTCTTT
CDR3aa: CASSLDRVAFF

d_gene: TRBD1
j_gene: TRBJ1-1
v_gene: TRBV5-4
len: 16
abundance: once
CDR3nt: TGTGCCAGCAGCCCCCGGACAGGGGCGCTGAACACTGAAGCTTTCTTT
CDR3aa: CASSPRTGALNTEAFF

d_gene: TRBD2
j_gene: TRBJ2-7
v_gene: TRBV5-1
len: 15
abundance: .
CDR3nt: TGCGCCAGCAGCGTAGTAGCGGGCTACTCCTACGAGCAGTACTTC
CDR3aa: CASSVVAGYSYEQYF

d_gene: .
j_gene: TRBJ2-2
v_gene: TRBV5-5
len: 15
abundance: once
CDR3nt: TGTGCCAGCAGCTTAGGAAGTACGAACACCGGGGAGCTGTTTTTT
CDR3aa: CASSLGSTNTGELFF

d_gene: TRBD2
j_gene: TRBJ2-1
v_gene: TRBV5-1
len: 15
abundance: .
CDR3nt: TGCGCCAGCAGCTTGCTAGCGGGGGGGTACAATGAGCAGTTCTTC
CDR3aa: CASSLLAGGYNEQFF

d_gene: .
j_gene: TRBJ1-4
v_gene: TRBV4-3
len: 14
abundance: .
CDR3nt: TGCGCCAGCAGCCGAGACAGGCAGGGTGAAAAACTGTTTTTT
CDR3aa: CASSRDRQGEKLFF

d_gene: TRBD2
j_gene: TRBJ2-3
v_gene: TRBV9
len: 13
abundance: .
CDR3nt: TGTGCCAGCAGCGGCGGGGGAACAGATACGCAGTATTTT
CDR3aa: CASSGGGTDTQYF

d_gene: .
j_gene: TRBJ2-7
v_gene: TRBV4-2
len: 16
abundance: once
CDR3nt: TGTGCCAGCAGCCAAGATTTGGGGATATACACCTACGAGCAGTACTTC
CDR3aa: CASSQDLGIYTYEQYF

d_gene: .
j_gene: TRBJ1-2
v_gene: TRBV6-1
len: 14
abundance: .
CDR3nt: TGTGCCAGCAGTGCCCAGGGGACCGGCTATGGCTACACCTTC
CDR3aa: CASSAQGTGYGYTF

d_gene: TRBD2
j_gene: TRBJ2-7
v_gene: TRBV5-8
len: 18
abundance: .
CDR3nt: TGTGCCAGCAGCTTGGAGCCCGGGACTAGCGGGAAATTCGGCGAGCAGTACTTC
CDR3aa: CASSLEPGTSGKFGEQYF

d_gene: .
j_gene: TRBJ2-1
v_gene: TRBV5-4
len: 13
abundance: .
CDR3nt: TGTGCCAGCAGCATGGAGGTCGTTGGGGAGCAGTTCTTC
CDR3aa: CASSMEVVGEQFF

d_gene: .
j_gene: TRBJ2-5
v_gene: TRBV5-4
len: 15
abundance: .
CDR3nt: TGTGCCAGCAGCCGAGTAGGGGCCACGCAAGAGACCCAGTACTTC
CDR3aa: CASSRVGATQETQYF

d_gene: .
j_gene: TRBJ1-2
v_gene: TRBV28
len: 14
abundance: .
CDR3nt: TGTGCCAGCATCCCCGAGGGGGGCGGCTATGGCTACACCTTC
CDR3aa: CASIPEGGGYGYTF

d_gene: .
j_gene: TRBJ1-2
v_gene: TRBV28
len: 12
abundance: few
CDR3nt: TGTGCCAGCAGTTCCCTTGGGTATGGCTACACCTTC
CDR3aa: CASSSLGYGYTF

d_gene: .
j_gene: TRBJ2-5
v_gene: TRBV6-4
len: 14
abundance: .
CDR3nt: TGTGCCAGCAGTGGTGGACTACAACAAGAGACCCAGTACTTC
CDR3aa: CASSGGLQQETQYF

d_gene: TRBD2
j_gene: TRBJ2-3
v_gene: TRBV10-3
len: 16
abundance: .
CDR3nt: TGTGCCATCAGTGAAATGCGGGGAGGGGCAACAGATACGCAGTATTTT
CDR3aa: CAISEMRGGATDTQYF

d_gene: .
j_gene: TRBJ1-2
v_gene: TRBV5-1
len: 14
abundance: .
CDR3nt: TGCGCCAGCAGCTTGGATGAGGGGGTAGGTGGCTACACCTTC
CDR3aa: CASSLDEGVGGYTF

d_gene: .
j_gene: TRBJ1-1
v_gene: TRBV7-3
len: 13
abundance: .
CDR3nt: TGTGCCAGCAGCTTAGATAGCAGGGAGGAAGCTTTCTTT
CDR3aa: CASSLDSREEAFF

d_gene: .
j_gene: TRBJ2-7
v_gene: TRBV28
len: 14
abundance: .
CDR3nt: TGTGCCAGCACCTTCCCCGGCGTAGGTTACGGGCAGTACTTC
CDR3aa: CASTFPGVGYGQYF

d_gene: .
j_gene: TRBJ1-1
v_gene: TRBV5-1
len: 14
abundance: .
CDR3nt: TGCGCCAGCAGCGTGGATCAGTGGTACACTGAAGCTTTCTTT
CDR3aa: CASSVDQWYTEAFF

d_gene: .
j_gene: TRBJ2-1
v_gene: TRBV11-2
len: 14
abundance: .
CDR3nt: TGTGCCAGCAGCTCAACCACTAAGTACAATGAGCAGTTCTTC
CDR3aa: CASSSTTKYNEQFF

d_gene: TRBD2
j_gene: TRBJ2-2
v_gene: TRBV5-6
len: 18
abundance: .
CDR3nt: TGTGCCAGCAGCGGCGGGACTAGCGGTTATACCAACACCGGGGAGCTGTTTTTT
CDR3aa: CASSGGTSGYTNTGELFF